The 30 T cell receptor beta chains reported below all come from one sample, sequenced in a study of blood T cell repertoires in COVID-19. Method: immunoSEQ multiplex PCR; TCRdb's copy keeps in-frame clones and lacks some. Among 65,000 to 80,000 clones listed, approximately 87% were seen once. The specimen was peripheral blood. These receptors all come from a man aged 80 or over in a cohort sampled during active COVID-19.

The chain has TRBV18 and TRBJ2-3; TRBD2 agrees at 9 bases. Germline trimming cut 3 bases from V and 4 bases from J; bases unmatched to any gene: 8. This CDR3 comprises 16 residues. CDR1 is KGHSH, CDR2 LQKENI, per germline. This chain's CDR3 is CASSPPAGGGADTQYF. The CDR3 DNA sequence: TGTGCCAGCTCACCGCCAGCGGGGGGCGGGGCAGATACGCAGTATTTT.

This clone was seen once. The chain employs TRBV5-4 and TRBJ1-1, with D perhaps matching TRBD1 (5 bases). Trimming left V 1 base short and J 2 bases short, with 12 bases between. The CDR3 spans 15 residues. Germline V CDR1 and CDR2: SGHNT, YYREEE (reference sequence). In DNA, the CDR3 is TGTGCCAGCAGCTTGTTTGGGGGGGGAAACACTGAAGCTTTCTTT. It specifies CASSLFGGGNTEAFF.

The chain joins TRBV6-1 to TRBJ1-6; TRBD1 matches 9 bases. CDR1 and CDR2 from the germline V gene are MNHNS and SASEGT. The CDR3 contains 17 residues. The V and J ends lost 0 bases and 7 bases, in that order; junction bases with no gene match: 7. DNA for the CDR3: TGTGCCAGCAGTGAAGCGATTTCCGGGACAGGGAATTCACCCCTCCACTTT. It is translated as CASSEAISGTGNSPLHF.

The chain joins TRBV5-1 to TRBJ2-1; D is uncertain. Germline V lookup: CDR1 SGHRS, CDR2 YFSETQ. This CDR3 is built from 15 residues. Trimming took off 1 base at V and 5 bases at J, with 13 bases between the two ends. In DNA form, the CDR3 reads TGCGCCAGCAGCTTGTCGTCTAGTAATCACAATGAGCAGTTCTTC. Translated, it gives CASSLSSSNHNEQFF. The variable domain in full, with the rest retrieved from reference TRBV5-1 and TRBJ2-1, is KAGVTQTPRYLIKTRGQQVTLSCSPISGHRSVSWYQQTPGQGLQFLFEYFSETQRNKGNFPGRFSGRQFSNSRSEMNVSTLELGDSALYLCASSLSSSNHNEQFFGPGTRLTVL.

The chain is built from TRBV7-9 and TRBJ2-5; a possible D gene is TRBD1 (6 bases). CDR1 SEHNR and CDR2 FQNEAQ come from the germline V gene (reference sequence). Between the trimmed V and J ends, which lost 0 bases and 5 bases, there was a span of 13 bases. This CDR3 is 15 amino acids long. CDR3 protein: CASSLALTGRETQYF. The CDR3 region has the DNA TGTGCCAGCAGCTTAGCACTCACAGGGCGCGAGACCCAGTACTTC.

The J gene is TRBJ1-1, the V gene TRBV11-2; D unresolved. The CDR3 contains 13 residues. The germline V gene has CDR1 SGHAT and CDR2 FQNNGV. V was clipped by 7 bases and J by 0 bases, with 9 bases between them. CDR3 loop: CASNKMMNTEAFF. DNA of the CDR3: TGTGCCAGCAACAAAATGATGAACACTGAAGCTTTCTTT. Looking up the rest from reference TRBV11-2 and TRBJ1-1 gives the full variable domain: EAGVAQSPRYKIIEKRQSVAFWCNPISGHATLYWYQQILGQGPKLLIQFQNNGVVDDSQLPKDRFSAERLKGVDSTLKIQPAKLEDSAVYLCASNKMMNTEAFFGQGTRLTVV.

The CDR3 spells CAISEGRALSYGYTF. The DNA of the CDR3 is TGTGCCATCAGTGAGGGCAGGGCCCTCAGCTATGGCTACACCTTC. The chain uses TRBV10-3 and TRBJ1-2; D possibly corresponds to TRBD1 (5 bases). CDR3 length equals 15 residues. The V gene lost 2 bases and the J gene lost 4 bases, with 14 bases spanning the gap. Germline CDR1 ENHRY, CDR2 SYGVKD.

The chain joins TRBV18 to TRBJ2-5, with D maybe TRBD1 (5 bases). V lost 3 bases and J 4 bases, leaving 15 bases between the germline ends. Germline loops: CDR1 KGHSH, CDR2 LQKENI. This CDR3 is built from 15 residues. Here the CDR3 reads CASSPQAGLGETQYF. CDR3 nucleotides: TGTGCCAGCTCACCCCAGGCAGGGTTAGGAGAGACCCAGTACTTC. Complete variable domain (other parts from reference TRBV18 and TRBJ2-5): NAGVMQNPRHLVRRRGQEARLRCSPMKGHSHVYWYRQLPEEGLKFMVYLQKENIIDESGMPKERFSAEFPKEGPSILRIQQVVRGDSAAYFCASSPQAGLGETQYFGPGTRLLVL.

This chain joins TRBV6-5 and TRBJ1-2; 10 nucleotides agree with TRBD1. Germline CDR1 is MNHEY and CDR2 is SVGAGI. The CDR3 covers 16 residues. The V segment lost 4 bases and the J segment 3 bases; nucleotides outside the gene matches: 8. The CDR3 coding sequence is TGTGCCAGCAGTTGGGACAGGGGTTGGTCGGACTATGGCTACACCTTC. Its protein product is CASSWDRGWSDYGYTF.

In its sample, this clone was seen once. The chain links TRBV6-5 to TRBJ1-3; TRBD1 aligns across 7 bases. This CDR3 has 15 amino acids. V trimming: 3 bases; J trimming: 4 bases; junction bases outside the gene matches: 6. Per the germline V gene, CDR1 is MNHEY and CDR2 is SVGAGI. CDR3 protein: CASSYEGAKGNTIYF. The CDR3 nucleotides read TGTGCCAGCAGTTATGAGGGGGCGAAGGGAAACACCATATATTTT.

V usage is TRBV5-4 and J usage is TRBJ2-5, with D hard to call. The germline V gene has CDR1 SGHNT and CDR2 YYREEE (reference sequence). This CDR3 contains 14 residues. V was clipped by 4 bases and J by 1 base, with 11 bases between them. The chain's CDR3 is CASSPDMAQETQYF. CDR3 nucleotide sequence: TGTGCCAGCAGCCCCGACATGGCCCAAGAGACCCAGTACTTC.

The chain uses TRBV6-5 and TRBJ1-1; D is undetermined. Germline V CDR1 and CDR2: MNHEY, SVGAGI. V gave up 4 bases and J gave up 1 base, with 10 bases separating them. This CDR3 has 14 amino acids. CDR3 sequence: CASSSNVRNTEAFF. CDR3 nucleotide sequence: TGTGCCAGCAGTTCTAACGTGCGGAACACTGAAGCTTTCTTT.

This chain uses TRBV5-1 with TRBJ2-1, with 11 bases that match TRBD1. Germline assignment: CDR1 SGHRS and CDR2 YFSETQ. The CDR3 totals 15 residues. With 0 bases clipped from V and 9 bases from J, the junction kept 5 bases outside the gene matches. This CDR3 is CASSLAGTGGSEQFF. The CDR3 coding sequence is TGCGCCAGCAGCTTGGCCGGGACAGGGGGAAGTGAGCAGTTCTTC.

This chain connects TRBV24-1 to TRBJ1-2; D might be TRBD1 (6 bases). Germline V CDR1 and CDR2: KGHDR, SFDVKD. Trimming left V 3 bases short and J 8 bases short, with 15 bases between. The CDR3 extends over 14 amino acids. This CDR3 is CATSDTTGTLGYTF. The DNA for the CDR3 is TGTGCCACCAGTGATACAACAGGGACATTGGGCTACACCTTC.

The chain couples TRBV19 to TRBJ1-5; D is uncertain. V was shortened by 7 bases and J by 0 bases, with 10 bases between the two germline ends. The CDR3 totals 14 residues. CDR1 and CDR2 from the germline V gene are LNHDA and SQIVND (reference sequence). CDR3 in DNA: TGTGCCAGTACTCCCCAGTATAGCAATCAGCCCCAGCATTTT. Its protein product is CASTPQYSNQPQHF.

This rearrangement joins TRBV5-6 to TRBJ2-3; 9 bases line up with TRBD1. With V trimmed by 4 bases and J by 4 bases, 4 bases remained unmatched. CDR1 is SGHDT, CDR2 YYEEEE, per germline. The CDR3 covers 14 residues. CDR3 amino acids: CASSTGGYADTQYF. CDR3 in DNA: TGTGCCAGCAGCACAGGGGGCTACGCAGATACGCAGTATTTT. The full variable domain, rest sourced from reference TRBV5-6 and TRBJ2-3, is DAGVTQSPTHLIKTRGQQVTLRCSPKSGHDTVSWYQQALGQGPQFIFQYYEEEERQRGNFPDRFSGHQFPNYSSELNVNALLLGDSALYLCASSTGGYADTQYFGPGTRLTVL.

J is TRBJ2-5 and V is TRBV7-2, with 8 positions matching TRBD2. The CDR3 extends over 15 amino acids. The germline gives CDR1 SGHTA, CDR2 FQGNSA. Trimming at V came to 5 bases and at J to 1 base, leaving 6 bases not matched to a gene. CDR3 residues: CASSPSGGRQETQYF. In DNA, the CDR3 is TGTGCCAGCAGCCCCTCGGGGGGGCGCCAAGAGACCCAGTACTTC.

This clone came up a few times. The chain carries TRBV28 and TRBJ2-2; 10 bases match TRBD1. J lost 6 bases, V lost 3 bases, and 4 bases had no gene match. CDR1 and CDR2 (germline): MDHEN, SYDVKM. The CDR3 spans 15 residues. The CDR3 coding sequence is TGTGCCAGCAGTTTCCGGGACAGGGGCTCCGGGGAGCTGTTTTTT. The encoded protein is CASSFRDRGSGELFF.

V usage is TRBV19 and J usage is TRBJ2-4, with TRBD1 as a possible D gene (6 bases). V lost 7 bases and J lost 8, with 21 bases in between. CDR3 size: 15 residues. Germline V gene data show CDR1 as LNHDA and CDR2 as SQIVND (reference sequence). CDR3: CASKGTGQGRDIQYF. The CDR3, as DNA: TGTGCCAGTAAAGGTACTGGGCAGGGGAGAGACATTCAGTACTTC.

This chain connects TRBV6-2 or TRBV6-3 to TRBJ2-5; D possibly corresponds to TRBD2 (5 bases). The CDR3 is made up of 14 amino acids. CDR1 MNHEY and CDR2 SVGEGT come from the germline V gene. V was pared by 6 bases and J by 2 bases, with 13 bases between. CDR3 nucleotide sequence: TGTGCCAGCAGCGACACTGGGAGTCAAGAGACCCAGTACTTC. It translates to CASSDTGSQETQYF.

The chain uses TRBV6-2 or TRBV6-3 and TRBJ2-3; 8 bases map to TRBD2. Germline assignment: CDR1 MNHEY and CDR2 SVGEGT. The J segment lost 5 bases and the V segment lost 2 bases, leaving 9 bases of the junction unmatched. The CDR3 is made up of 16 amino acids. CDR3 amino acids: CASSYLKAGAKDTQYF. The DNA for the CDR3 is TGTGCCAGCAGTTACCTCAAAGCGGGGGCTAAAGATACGCAGTATTTT.

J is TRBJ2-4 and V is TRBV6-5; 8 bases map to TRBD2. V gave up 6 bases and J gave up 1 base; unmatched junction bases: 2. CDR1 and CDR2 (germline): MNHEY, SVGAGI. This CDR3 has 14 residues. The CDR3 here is CASRSGGAKNIQYF. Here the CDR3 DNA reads TGTGCCAGCAGATCGGGGGGGGCCAAAAACATTCAGTACTTC.

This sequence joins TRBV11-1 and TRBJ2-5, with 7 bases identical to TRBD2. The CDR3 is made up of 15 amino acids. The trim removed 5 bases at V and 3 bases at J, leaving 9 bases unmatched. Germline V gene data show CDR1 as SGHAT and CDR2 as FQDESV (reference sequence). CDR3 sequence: CASSAGLGVEETQYF. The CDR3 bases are TGTGCCAGCAGCGCCGGACTAGGCGTTGAAGAGACCCAGTACTTC.

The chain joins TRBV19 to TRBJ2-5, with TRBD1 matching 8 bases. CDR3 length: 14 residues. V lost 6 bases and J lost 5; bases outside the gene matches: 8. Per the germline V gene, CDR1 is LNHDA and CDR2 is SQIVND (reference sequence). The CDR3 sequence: CASSSTGGSETQYF. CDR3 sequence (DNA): TGTGCCAGTAGCTCCACAGGGGGATCGGAGACCCAGTACTTC.

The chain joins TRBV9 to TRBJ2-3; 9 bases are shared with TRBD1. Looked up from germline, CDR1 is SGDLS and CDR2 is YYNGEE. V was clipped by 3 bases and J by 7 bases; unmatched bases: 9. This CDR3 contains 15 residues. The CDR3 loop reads CASSATGTGLHTQYF. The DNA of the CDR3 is TGTGCCAGCAGCGCTACCGGGACAGGGCTCCATACGCAGTATTTT.

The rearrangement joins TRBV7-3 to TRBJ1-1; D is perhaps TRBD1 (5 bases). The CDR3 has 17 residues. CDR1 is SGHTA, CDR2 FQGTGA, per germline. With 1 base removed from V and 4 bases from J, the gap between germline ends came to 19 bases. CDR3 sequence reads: CASSLSGRAGVVTEAFF. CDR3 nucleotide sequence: TGTGCCAGCAGCTTAAGTGGTCGCGCGGGGGTGGTCACTGAAGCTTTCTTT.

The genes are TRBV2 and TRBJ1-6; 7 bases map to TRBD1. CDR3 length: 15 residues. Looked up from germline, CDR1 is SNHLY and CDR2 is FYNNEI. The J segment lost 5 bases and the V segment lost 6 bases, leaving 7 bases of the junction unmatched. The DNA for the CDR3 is TGTGCCAGCAGCGGGACAGCCGTTAATAATTCACCCCTCCACTTT. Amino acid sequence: CASSGTAVNNSPLHF.

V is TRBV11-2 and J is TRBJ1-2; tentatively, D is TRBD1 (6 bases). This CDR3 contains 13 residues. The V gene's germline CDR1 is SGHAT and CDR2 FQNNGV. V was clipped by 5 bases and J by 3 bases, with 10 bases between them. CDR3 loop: CASSQGIYYGYTF. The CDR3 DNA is TGTGCCAGCAGCCAGGGGATTTACTATGGCTACACCTTC.

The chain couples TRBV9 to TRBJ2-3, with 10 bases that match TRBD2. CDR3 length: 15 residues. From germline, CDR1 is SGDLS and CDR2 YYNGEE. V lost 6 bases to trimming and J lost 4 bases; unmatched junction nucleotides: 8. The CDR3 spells CASNKASGGADTQYF. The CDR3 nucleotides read TGTGCCAGCAACAAAGCTAGCGGGGGAGCAGATACGCAGTATTTT.

In nucleotides, the CDR3 is TGTGCCAGCAGCGTAGGACAGGGTGGCTACACCTTC. Protein sequence: CASSVGQGGYTF. This chain joins TRBV5-6 and TRBJ1-2; 8 bases agree with TRBD1. The CDR3 is 12 residues long. V trimming: 4 bases; J trimming: 7 bases; junction bases outside the gene matches: 3. Germline assignment: CDR1 SGHDT and CDR2 YYEEEE.